Here is one T cell receptor (beta chain) with its context. Its binding antigen is unknown. No much larger clonotype is one base removed from it; base qualities were not supplied. The trial excluded patients who had a history of autoimmune disease or were on systemic immunosuppression. In every dose cohort, peripheral blood was drawn for TCR sequencing at baseline, cycle 4 day 1, and cycle 7 day 1. The samples were drawn from a first-in-human, open-label, multicenter phase I dose-escalation trial of ivuxolimab. Adults with locally advanced or metastatic head and neck squamous cell, hepatocellular, melanoma or renal cell carcinoma were enrolled in the trial. CD4+ and CD8+ T cells were sorted separately from peripheral blood before TCR sequencing. These data are taken from a study of OX40 agonist ivuxolimab in advanced cancers. The study in broad terms: Ivuxolimab was an agonistic, fully human IgG2 monoclonal antibody directed against OX40 (CD134), a costimulatory receptor. Intravenous ivuxolimab was administered to patients every 2 weeks at six dose levels: 0.01, 0.1, 0.3, 1.5, 3 and 10 mg/kg. Of the 50 or so patients in dose escalation, about 20 had hepatocellular carcinoma, approximately 15 had melanoma, 9 had renal cell carcinoma and 9 had head and neck cancer. In the dose-escalation cohort, around four fifths of patients were male, and the mean age was approximately 60 years with a range of roughly 20 to 85. Patients were allowed to have had prior anti-PD-1, anti-PD-L1 or anti-CTLA-4 therapy, and around two fifths of the dose-escalation patients had been treated with checkpoint inhibitors. Three dose-escalation patients achieved partial responses, one with hepatocellular carcinoma and two with cutaneous melanoma. Peripheral TCRbeta sequencing was intended to test whether TCR sequence diversity was altered and clonal T-cell expansion was caused by ivuxolimab. The paper describes the monotherapy dose-escalation part (N ≈ 52 patients) of the phase I trial of ivuxolimab.

Trimming at the junction amounts to 2 bases on V and 4 bases on J, and the germline ends lie 11 bases apart. The CDR3 sequence holds 14 residues, the cysteine and phenylalanine included. Of all the DNA, just the CDR3 is kept, 42 bases in frame from base 1. The germline V gene gives CDR1 as MNHEY and CDR2 as SVGAGI. For sequencing of the TCRbeta CDR3 region, genomic DNA was extracted from the sorted cells. The immunoSEQ Assay was used for sequencing of TCRbeta CDR3 regions. TCRdb retrieved this table from immuneACCESS and kept in-frame rearrangements only. Not all clones are present; in checked studies, unresolved V genes account for under half, and no reason is known for the remainder. For this sample the table gives approximately 62,000 clones, of which roughly 87% were detected only once. The ten largest clones take up about 12% of the sample. Findings and caveats that apply to the study as a whole: Which antigens the clonally expanded peripheral T cells were specific for was not determined. At doses from 0.1 to 3.0 mg/kg, clonal expansion was seen in both CD4+ and CD8+ blood T cells between baseline and week 6. Low levels of normalized T-cell clonal expansion were also seen in some nonresponding patients. In partial responders in the 0.1-3.0 mg/kg groups, normalized peripheral clonal expansion was found to be among the lowest, especially among CD8+ T cells. After ivuxolimab, more expanded clones were found on average in CD8+ T cells than in CD4+ T cells.

The sample in question was CD4+ or CD8+ T cells sorted from blood, obtained in a trial of the OX40 agonist ivuxolimab. This sequence uses TRBV6-5 and TRBJ1-1, with an unclear D gene assignment. The source of this sequence is an adult with an advanced solid tumor such as melanoma, head and neck, liver or kidney cancer. The base sequence is TGTGCCAGCAGTTACGACCGGTTGGGCACTGAAGCTTTCTTT. Its product reads: CASSYDRLGTEAFF.